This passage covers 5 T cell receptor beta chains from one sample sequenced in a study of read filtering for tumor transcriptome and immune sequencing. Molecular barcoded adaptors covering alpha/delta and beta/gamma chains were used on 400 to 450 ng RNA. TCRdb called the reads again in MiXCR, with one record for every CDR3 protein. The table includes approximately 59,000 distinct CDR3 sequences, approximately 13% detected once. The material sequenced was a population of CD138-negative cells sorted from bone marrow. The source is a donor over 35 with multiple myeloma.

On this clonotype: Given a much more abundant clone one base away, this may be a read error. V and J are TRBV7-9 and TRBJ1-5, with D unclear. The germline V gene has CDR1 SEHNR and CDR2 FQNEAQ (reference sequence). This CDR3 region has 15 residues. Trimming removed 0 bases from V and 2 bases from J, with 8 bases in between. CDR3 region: CASSLAGACNQPQHF. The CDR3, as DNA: TGTGCCAGCAGCTTAGCGGGCGCCTGCAATCAGCCCCAGCATTTT.

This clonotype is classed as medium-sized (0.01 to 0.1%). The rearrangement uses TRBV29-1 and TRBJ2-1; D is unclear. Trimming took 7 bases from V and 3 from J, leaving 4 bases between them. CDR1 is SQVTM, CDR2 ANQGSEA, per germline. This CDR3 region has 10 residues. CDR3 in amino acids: CSAYYNEQFF. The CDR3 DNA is TGCAGCGCCTACTACAATGAGCAGTTCTTC.

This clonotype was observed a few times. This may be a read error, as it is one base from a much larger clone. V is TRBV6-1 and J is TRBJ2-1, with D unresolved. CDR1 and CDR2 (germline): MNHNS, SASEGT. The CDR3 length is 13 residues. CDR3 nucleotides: TGTGCCAGCAGTAGGAGAGGACCCAATGGGCAGTTCTTC. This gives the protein CASSRRGPNGQFF.

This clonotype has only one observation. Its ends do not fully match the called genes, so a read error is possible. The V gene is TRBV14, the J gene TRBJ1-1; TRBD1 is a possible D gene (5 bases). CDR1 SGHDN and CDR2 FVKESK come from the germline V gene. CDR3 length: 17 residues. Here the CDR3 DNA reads TGCGCCAGCTGCCAAGATCGCTTAGCAGGGATGAACACTGAAGCTTTCTTT. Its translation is CASCQDRLAGMNTEAFF.

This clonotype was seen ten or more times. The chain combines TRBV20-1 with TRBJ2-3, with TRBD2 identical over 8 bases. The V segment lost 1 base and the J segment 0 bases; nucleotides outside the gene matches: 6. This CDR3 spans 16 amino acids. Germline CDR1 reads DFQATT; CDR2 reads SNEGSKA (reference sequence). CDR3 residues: CSARGGLAGSTDTQYF. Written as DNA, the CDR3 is TGCAGTGCTAGAGGGGGGCTAGCGGGTAGCACAGATACGCAGTATTTT.